Listed below are T cell receptor beta chains from one sample, sequenced in a study of blood T cell repertoires in COVID-19. Data came from immunoSEQ multiplex PCR; TCRdb stores just in-frame clones and leaves some out. The sample lists 1,500 to 2,000 clones; roughly 84% were seen once. Sequencing was performed on peripheral blood. These receptors came from a man aged 70 or older with active COVID-19. Both conserved end residues are trimmed from each CDR3.

v_gene: TRBV6-5; j_gene: TRBJ2-7; CDR3aa: ASRKGTTTYEQY
v_gene: TRBV3-1/TRBV3-2; j_gene: TRBJ1-4; CDR3aa: ASSQVYKRTNEKLF
v_gene: TRBV18; j_gene: TRBJ2-1; CDR3aa: ASSGPGTGPSYNEQF
v_gene: TRBV27; j_gene: TRBJ2-5; CDR3aa: ASSLQPGALETQY
v_gene: TRBV4-1; j_gene: TRBJ2-2; CDR3aa: ASSFRTSGGNTGELF
v_gene: TRBV5-1; j_gene: TRBJ1-4; CDR3aa: ASSFETAEKLF
v_gene: TRBV6-2/TRBV6-3; j_gene: TRBJ2-7; CDR3aa: ASSYLRQGYEQY
v_gene: TRBV3-1/TRBV3-2; j_gene: TRBJ2-2; CDR3aa: ASNTGTGGELF
v_gene: TRBV6-2/TRBV6-3; j_gene: TRBJ1-1; CDR3aa: ASSYPSGTGWRGEAF
v_gene: TRBV19; j_gene: TRBJ2-1; CDR3aa: ASSRRGTSGEF
v_gene: TRBV6-4; j_gene: TRBJ1-5; CDR3aa: ASSRGGWQPQH
v_gene: TRBV10-3; j_gene: TRBJ2-7; CDR3aa: AISETGQLSHEQY
v_gene: TRBV3-1/TRBV3-2; j_gene: TRBJ1-2; CDR3aa: ASSQVNIMGTGAYGYT
v_gene: TRBV27; j_gene: TRBJ2-7; CDR3aa: ASSPRDSQTYEQY
v_gene: TRBV2; j_gene: TRBJ1-1; CDR3aa: ASSDEVDTEAF
v_gene: TRBV3-1/TRBV3-2; j_gene: TRBJ1-3; CDR3aa: ASSQDAIIGDTIY
v_gene: TRBV11-3; j_gene: TRBJ2-7; CDR3aa: ASSFLAASSYEQY
v_gene: TRBV27; j_gene: TRBJ2-3; CDR3aa: ASSSEPLGTDTQY
v_gene: TRBV10-3; j_gene: TRBJ2-3; CDR3aa: AIRGDSGTTDTQY
v_gene: TRBV5-6; j_gene: TRBJ1-4; CDR3aa: ASRPEPRDSINEKLF
v_gene: TRBV14; j_gene: TRBJ1-6; CDR3aa: ASSPRARTYNSPLH
v_gene: TRBV4-2; j_gene: TRBJ2-3; CDR3aa: ASSTQGGRALDTQY
v_gene: TRBV4-3; j_gene: TRBJ2-2; CDR3aa: ASRVTTRTGELF
v_gene: TRBV20-1; j_gene: TRBJ1-5; CDR3aa: SASPAPGSNQPQH
v_gene: TRBV7-2; j_gene: TRBJ2-2; CDR3aa: ASSLVLVGGAGELF
v_gene: TRBV2; j_gene: TRBJ1-1; CDR3aa: ASSEAEDRGSVWTEAF
v_gene: TRBV20-1; j_gene: TRBJ2-2; CDR3aa: SASTGIATGELF
v_gene: TRBV11-2; j_gene: TRBJ2-7; CDR3aa: ASSSDLDRLYEQY
v_gene: TRBV6-5; j_gene: TRBJ2-5; CDR3aa: ASRGDFQETQY
v_gene: TRBV27; j_gene: TRBJ2-7; CDR3aa: ASSPNPGVFAYEQY
v_gene: TRBV15; j_gene: TRBJ1-1; CDR3aa: ATSEQTGAGTEAF
v_gene: TRBV27; j_gene: TRBJ2-1; CDR3aa: ASTPRDRGPHEQF
v_gene: TRBV4-1; j_gene: TRBJ1-5; CDR3aa: ASSHGQGALAQPQH
v_gene: TRBV27; j_gene: TRBJ2-3; CDR3aa: ASSLSEGRDTQY
v_gene: TRBV15; j_gene: TRBJ2-5; CDR3aa: ATSLGPETQY
v_gene: TRBV27; j_gene: TRBJ2-3; CDR3aa: ASSLTTSTDTQY
v_gene: TRBV7-9; j_gene: TRBJ2-7; CDR3aa: ASSLASGRYEQY
v_gene: TRBV9; j_gene: TRBJ2-7; CDR3aa: ASSVGRRSVDYEQY
v_gene: TRBV3-1/TRBV3-2; j_gene: TRBJ2-7; CDR3aa: ASSHPRDTSYEQY
v_gene: TRBV5-1; j_gene: TRBJ2-3; CDR3aa: ASSRDRGQTDTQY
v_gene: TRBV15; j_gene: TRBJ2-2; CDR3aa: ATSREGGTGNTGELF